A single sample gave rise to the 22 T cell receptor beta chains below, sequenced in a study of CD8 T cells in Susac syndrome. A quantity of about 0.45 to 1 ug RNA underwent reverse transcription using random hexamers. TCRdb itself ran the immunoSEQ multiplex PCR reads through MiXCR, one entry per CDR3 protein. Of under 200,000 distinct CDR3 sequences in the sample, 95% were seen once. The sequenced material came from CD4+ T cells from PBMCs. These receptors were taken from a human donor in good health.

V and J are TRBV2 and TRBJ1-5, with 7 nucleotides matching TRBD1. Germline V gene lookup returns CDR1 SNHLY and CDR2 FYNNEI. J was trimmed by 0 bases and V by 6 bases; bases with no gene match: 5. The CDR3 covers 15 residues. The CDR3, as DNA: TGTGCCAGCAGGACAGGGTCGGGTAGCAATCAGCCCCAGCATTTT. It specifies CASRTGSGSNQPQHF.

The CDR3 bases are TGTGCCAGCAGTGGGGACAGTGCCTACGAGCAGTACGTC. Its protein product is CASSGDSAYEQYV. This chain uses TRBV6-1 with TRBJ2-7; 7 nucleotides agree with TRBD1. The CDR3 consists of 13 residues. Germline V CDR1 and CDR2: MNHNS, SASEGT. After removal of 4 bases from V and 2 bases from J, the junction contained 2 bases not matched to a gene.

This chain connects TRBV5-1 to TRBJ1-1; the D gene is possibly TRBD1 (5 bases). Germline V gene data show CDR1 as SGHRS and CDR2 as YFSETQ. The V and J ends lost 4 bases and 6 bases respectively, with 19 bases between them. The CDR3 loop spans 15 amino acids. The chain's CDR3 is CASSGPQGSGSEAFF. CDR3 sequence (DNA): TGCGCCAGCAGCGGACCGCAGGGATCTGGGTCTGAAGCTTTCTTT.

This clonotype has only one observation. The rearrangement uses TRBV3-1 and TRBJ2-7, with a weak D call TRBD1 (6 bases). V dropped 4 bases and J dropped 6 bases, with 10 bases sitting between them. Germline V gives CDR1 LGHDT, CDR2 YNNKEL (reference sequence). This CDR3 region has 12 residues. The CDR3 here is CASSPPGAEQYF. The CDR3 nucleotides are TGTGCCAGCAGCCCCCCAGGGGCCGAGCAGTACTTC.

This chain joins TRBV20-1 and TRBJ1-5, with unresolved D. Germline CDR1 is DFQATT and CDR2 is SNEGSKA (reference sequence). Trimming left V 4 bases short and J 7 bases short, with 8 bases between. This CDR3 has 11 amino acids. The CDR3: CSATPEQPQHF. DNA of the CDR3: TGCAGTGCTACCCCGGAGCAGCCCCAGCATTTT.

Only one count was recorded for this clonotype. The chain has TRBV24-1 and TRBJ2-5, with D hard to call. The V and J ends lost 5 bases and 5 bases respectively, with 11 bases between them. Germline CDR1 and CDR2: KGHDR and SFDVKD. This CDR3 contains 13 residues. CDR3 amino acids: CATSGPPEETQYF. Here the CDR3 DNA reads TGTGCCACCAGTGGCCCTCCCGAGGAGACCCAGTACTTC.

This clonotype is a singleton in its sample. The DNA for the CDR3 is TGCAGCGTGGCAGCGGGTAACACCGGGGAGCTGTTTTTT. It codes for CSVAAGNTGELFF. The chain has TRBV29-1 and TRBJ2-2; possible D gene TRBD2, 6 bases. Germline values: CDR1 SQVTM, CDR2 ANQGSEA. V lost 6 bases, J lost 2 bases, and 10 bases lay in between. This CDR3 comprises 13 residues.

V gene TRBV7-2 combines with J gene TRBJ2-5, with TRBD2 matching 8 bases. Germline V CDR1 and CDR2: SGHTA, FQGNSA. The CDR3 has 13 amino acids. V gave up 6 bases and J gave up 10 bases; unmatched junction bases: 10. This CDR3 reads CASRFTSGHDQYF. Here the CDR3 DNA reads TGTGCCAGCAGATTTACTAGCGGACACGACCAGTACTTC.

The V gene is TRBV7-9, the J gene TRBJ2-3; 11 bases align to TRBD1. This CDR3 has 15 amino acids. Trimming removed 5 bases from V and 1 base from J; junction bases left unmatched: 2. Germline assignment: CDR1 SEHNR and CDR2 FQNEAQ (reference sequence). The CDR3 protein is CASSTGQGGTDTQYF. CDR3 DNA sequence: TGTGCCAGCAGCACGGGACAGGGGGGCACAGATACGCAGTATTTT. The full variable domain, completed using reference TRBV7-9 and TRBJ2-3, is DTGVSQNPRHKITKRGQNVTFRCDPISEHNRLYWYRQTLGQGPEFLTYFQNEAQLEKSRLLSDRFSAERPKGSFSTLEIQRTEQGDSAMYLCASSTGQGGTDTQYFGPGTRLTVL.

This chain joins TRBV28 and TRBJ1-4; 8 bases fit TRBD1. The V segment lost 2 bases and the J segment 8 bases; nucleotides outside the gene matches: 7. Germline V gene lookup returns CDR1 MDHEN and CDR2 SYDVKM. CDR3 length equals 15 residues. The CDR3 spells CASSLRQGSIEKLFF. CDR3 coding DNA: TGTGCCAGCAGTTTAAGACAGGGGTCTATAGAAAAACTGTTTTTT.

The chain links TRBV10-3 to TRBJ1-1; 8 positions agree with TRBD1. This CDR3 is 14 amino acids long. V dropped 3 bases and J dropped 6; count of bases not matched to a gene: 6. Germline loops: CDR1 ENHRY, CDR2 SYGVKD. CDR3 nucleotides: TGTGCCATCAGTGACCGGGACAGGCCCTCTGAAGCTTTCTTT. This gives the protein CAISDRDRPSEAFF.

The CDR3 is CASSHVRGPGDGVDEQFF. Written as DNA, the CDR3 is TGTGCCAGCAGTCACGTCAGGGGGCCTGGCGACGGGGTGGATGAGCAGTTCTTC. This chain uses TRBV28 with TRBJ2-1; 8 nucleotides line up with TRBD1. V was pared by 5 bases and J by 8 bases, with 20 bases of the junction left unmatched. Germline CDR1 MDHEN, CDR2 SYDVKM. This CDR3 spans 18 amino acids.

This clonotype turned up a few times. A junction boundary mismatches the germline segment, possibly from a read error. This sequence joins TRBV5-1 and TRBJ2-5; 7 nucleotides line up with TRBD1. Germline loops: CDR1 SGHRS, CDR2 YFSETQ. The length of the CDR3 is 12 residues. Here the CDR3 DNA reads TGTGCCAGCCGGACAGGCCAAGAGACCCAGTACTTC. As protein: CASRTGQETQYF.

The V gene is TRBV30, the J gene TRBJ2-6; D gene unclear. The germline CDR1 and CDR2 sequences are GTSNPN and SVGIG (reference sequence). The CDR3 length is 15 residues. Trimming cost V 0 bases and J 0 bases, with 6 bases left between them. The CDR3 spells CAWSVGASGANVLTF. CDR3 DNA sequence: TGTGCCTGGAGTGTAGGTGCCTCTGGGGCCAACGTCCTGACTTTC.

V gene TRBV3-1 combines with J gene TRBJ1-2; D is unresolved. This CDR3 is 14 amino acids long. Germline V lookup: CDR1 LGHDT, CDR2 YNNKEL (reference sequence). Trimming shortened V by 4 bases and J by 8 bases, and 17 bases separated the two germline ends. The CDR3 sequence: CASSLFAPGGGYTF. The CDR3, as DNA: TGTGCCAGCAGCCTTTTCGCTCCAGGTGGCGGCTACACCTTC.

The chain employs TRBV6-1 and TRBJ2-3; tentatively, D is TRBD2 (6 bases). The germline V gene encodes CDR1 MNHNS and CDR2 SASEGT. Trimming pared 6 bases from V and 2 bases from J, leaving 18 bases between. The CDR3 consists of 16 residues. The DNA of the CDR3 is TGTGCCAGCAGCCGGGACGCTGGCGGGAACACAGATACGCAGTATTTT. Protein sequence: CASSRDAGGNTDTQYF.

This clonotype appeared once. The chain is built from TRBV24-1 and TRBJ2-1; TRBD2 matches at 9 bases. Germline V gene sequence: CDR1 KGHDR, CDR2 SFDVKD. The CDR3 is 18 amino acids. After removal of 3 bases from V and 1 base from J, the junction contained 9 bases not matched to a gene. In DNA, the CDR3 is TGTGCCACCAGTGATGCGGGGGGGCAGGGCAAGTCCTACAATGAGCAGTTCTTC. It encodes CATSDAGGQGKSYNEQFF.

The rearrangement links TRBV2 to TRBJ1-5; 10 bases align to TRBD1. The CDR3 extends over 14 amino acids. The junction had 6 bases not matched to a gene; V was cut back by 6 bases and J by 7 bases. Germline V lookup: CDR1 SNHLY, CDR2 FYNNEI. The CDR3 DNA sequence: TGTGCCAGCAGAACCGGGACAGGGGAACAGCCCCAGCATTTT. Translating gives CASRTGTGEQPQHF.

This clonotype was seen just once. V gene TRBV6-4 combines with J gene TRBJ1-2, with no clear D. This CDR3 contains 13 residues. Trimming took off 4 bases at V and 7 bases at J, with 13 bases between the two ends. In germline, CDR1 is MRHNA, CDR2 SNTAGT. The CDR3 region has the DNA TGTGCCAGCAGTGCCACCGCGGGAGCTGGCTACACCTTC. Its protein product is CASSATAGAGYTF.

The chain employs TRBV20-1 and TRBJ2-3; possibly TRBD2 for D (5 bases). Germline-derived CDR1 and CDR2 are DFQATT and SNEGSKA (reference sequence). V lost 2 bases to trimming and J lost 2 bases, with 11 bases between them. The CDR3 has 14 residues. The CDR3 is CSARPSGLTDTQYF. The CDR3 region has the DNA TGCAGTGCTAGACCCAGCGGTCTCACAGATACGCAGTATTTT.

V and J are TRBV2 and TRBJ2-7, with D perhaps assigned TRBD1 or TRBD2 (5 bases each). The V and J ends lost 10 bases and 3 bases respectively, with 13 bases between them. CDR1 and CDR2 (germline): SNHLY, FYNNEI. The CDR3 is 12 amino acids. The CDR3 reads CANSRGNYEQYV. The CDR3, as DNA: TGTGCCAACTCCCGGGGCAACTACGAGCAGTACGTC.

The CDR3 loop is CAWSPGLNEQFF. For the CDR3, the DNA is TGTGCCTGGAGTCCGGGGCTCAATGAGCAGTTCTTC. The chain employs TRBV30 and TRBJ2-1, with D perhaps matching TRBD1 or TRBD2 (5 bases each). The V and J ends lost 2 bases and 6 bases respectively, with 8 bases between them. The CDR3 contains 12 residues. Germline-derived CDR1 and CDR2 are GTSNPN and SVGIG (reference sequence).